This T cell receptor beta chain stems from a study of cytomegalovirus exposure and HLA in healthy donors. Trimming pared 0 bases from V and 4 bases from J, leaving 12 bases between. The CDR3 consists of 15 residues. Per germline, CDR1 ENHRY and CDR2 SYGVKD. This clone was seen a single time. PCR primers comprised 60 Vbeta and 13 Jbeta primers. TCRdb keeps only in-frame clones here, not all; method: immunoSEQ multiplex PCR. The sample holds about 180,000 clones, around 80% seen once. The chain carries TRBV10-3 and TRBJ1-1, with a tentative D call TRBD1 (5 bases). The clonotype originates from a woman aged 55-75 years in good health and CMV-seropositive. The specimen sequenced was PBMCs. The CDR3 bases are TGTGCCATCAGTGAGTCGCCAGGGATCGGCACTGAAGCTTTCTTT. It translates to CAISESPGIGTEAFF.